A single sample gave rise to the 15 T cell receptor beta chains below, sequenced in a study of blood T cell repertoires in COVID-19. This table comes from immunoSEQ multiplex PCR, and its TCRdb copy is limited to in-frame clones, with some not included. Of over 200,000 clones in the sample, roughly nine tenths are singletons; the top ten hold 5.5% to 8%. Sequenced sample: peripheral blood. The receptors come from a man aged 60 to 75 who had recovered from COVID-19.

The chain has TRBV5-1 and TRBJ1-1, with a possible D match to TRBD1 (6 bases). V lost 5 bases and J lost 3, with 17 bases in between. The length of the CDR3 is 15 residues. Germline CDR1 and CDR2: SGHRS and YFSETQ. Here the CDR3 reads CASRMSDRKHTEAFF. CDR3 nucleotide sequence: TGCGCCAGCAGGATGAGCGACAGGAAGCACACTGAAGCTTTCTTT.

This chain uses TRBV27 with TRBJ2-2, with 12 positions matching TRBD2. The CDR3 has 17 residues. Trimming cost V 8 bases and J 1 base; bases outside gene matches: 8. CDR1 is MNHEY, CDR2 SMNVEV, per germline (reference sequence). CDR3 sequence (DNA): TGTGCCAGCGGACGACTAGCGGGAGTTAAGAACACCGGGGAGCTGTTTTTT. It translates to CASGRLAGVKNTGELFF.

The chain joins TRBV14 to TRBJ1-1; the D is unclear. CDR3 length equals 15 residues. V shed 0 bases and J shed 3 bases, with 11 bases lying between them. CDR1 is SGHDN and CDR2 is FVKESK in the germline V gene. The CDR3 loop reads CASSQDKLFDTEAFF. Written as DNA, the CDR3 is TGTGCCAGCAGCCAAGATAAGCTTTTCGACACTGAAGCTTTCTTT.

The V call is TRBV6-2 or TRBV6-3, the J call TRBJ2-7, with D possibly TRBD2 on 5 matching bases. Germline lookup yields CDR1 MNHEY and CDR2 SVGEGT. The CDR3 is made up of 14 amino acids. Trimming left V 5 bases short and J 4 bases short, with 15 bases between. DNA of the CDR3: TGTGCCAGCAGTCTCCGGACTGGTTCTTACGAGCAGTACTTC. This translates into CASSLRTGSYEQYF.

The V call is TRBV27, the J call TRBJ1-1; a possible D gene is TRBD1 (6 bases). There are 12 residues in the CDR3. Trimming cost V 7 bases and J 1 base, with 7 bases left between them. Germline assignment: CDR1 MNHEY and CDR2 SMNVEV (reference sequence). The CDR3 region is CASKDRNTEAFF. The CDR3, as DNA: TGTGCCAGCAAGGACAGGAACACTGAAGCTTTCTTT.

This clone has just one count. This chain connects TRBV9 to TRBJ2-2, with TRBD2 identical over 7 bases. V lost 2 bases to trimming and J lost 0 bases; unmatched junction nucleotides: 7. The CDR3 runs 17 residues. Germline CDR1 reads SGDLS; CDR2 reads YYNGEE. For the CDR3, the DNA is TGTGCCAGCAGCGTCCCGGGGACTACGACGAACACCGGGGAGCTGTTTTTT. It yields the protein CASSVPGTTTNTGELFF.

This chain uses TRBV10-3 with TRBJ1-5; perhaps TRBD1 as D (5 bases). Germline V gives CDR1 ENHRY, CDR2 SYGVKD. V lost 6 bases to trimming and J lost 6 bases, with 12 bases between them. The CDR3 contains 13 residues. DNA of the CDR3: TGTGCCATCAGAGAGGGGAGAGGTCAGCCCCAGCATTTT. Translation gives CAIREGRGQPQHF.

The chain links TRBV10-3 to TRBJ2-2; D might be TRBD2 (5 bases). The CDR3 is made up of 16 amino acids. CDR1 and CDR2 (germline): ENHRY, SYGVKD. With 6 bases removed from V and 0 bases from J, the gap between germline ends came to 14 bases. CDR3 residues: CAISSRDSANTGELFF. In nucleotides, the CDR3 is TGTGCCATCAGCTCCCGGGATTCAGCGAACACCGGGGAGCTGTTTTTT.

V usage is TRBV4-2 and J usage is TRBJ1-5; D may be TRBD1 (5 bases). Germline V lookup: CDR1 LGHNA, CDR2 YNFKEQ. The CDR3 is 15 amino acids. Trimming left V 1 base short and J 1 base short, with 8 bases between. In nucleotides, the CDR3 is TGTGCCAGCAGCCAAGTTGCAGGGAGCAATCAGCCCCAGCATTTT. Translation: CASSQVAGSNQPQHF.

The V and J genes are TRBV2 and TRBJ2-2; weak D call: TRBD2 (6 bases). Trimming took 6 bases from V and 2 from J, leaving 10 bases between them. Germline V gene lookup returns CDR1 SNHLY and CDR2 FYNNEI. The CDR3 covers 14 residues. This chain's CDR3 is CASREGSNTGELFF. The CDR3 coding sequence is TGTGCCAGCAGGGAGGGTTCCAACACCGGGGAGCTGTTTTTT.

This chain joins TRBV19 and TRBJ2-7, with D perhaps TRBD1 (5 bases). CDR1 and CDR2 (germline): LNHDA, SQIVND (reference sequence). The CDR3 has 16 amino acids. V lost 8 bases and J lost 3, with 23 bases in between. This CDR3 is CASSRASAEGVYEQYF. The DNA of the CDR3 is TGTGCCAGTTCTCGGGCCTCGGCGGAAGGGGTCTACGAGCAGTACTTC.

The chain carries TRBV30 and TRBJ1-1; 8 positions match TRBD1. The CDR3 loop spans 11 amino acids. Germline V gene lookup returns CDR1 GTSNPN and CDR2 SVGIG (reference sequence). V lost 5 bases to trimming and J lost 7 bases; unmatched junction nucleotides: 3. CDR3 DNA sequence: TGTGCCTGGTCGGACAGGGATGAAGCTTTCTTT. This encodes CAWSDRDEAFF.

The rearrangement uses TRBV11-2 and TRBJ2-2; 8 bases map to TRBD2. With 6 bases clipped from V and 6 bases from J, the junction kept 12 bases outside the gene matches. This CDR3 comprises 16 residues. Per the germline V gene, CDR1 is SGHAT and CDR2 is FQNNGV. CDR3 in DNA: TGTGCCAGCAGTCCCCGGGGAGCGGGAGCCCCCGGGGAGCTGTTTTTT. Protein product: CASSPRGAGAPGELFF.

V gene TRBV2 combines with J gene TRBJ2-2; a possible D gene is TRBD1 (5 bases). CDR1 and CDR2 (germline): SNHLY, FYNNEI. Trimming removed 5 bases at V and 1 base at J, with 11 bases between. This CDR3 has 15 amino acids. For the CDR3, the DNA is TGTGCCAGCAGTTCTGCCGGACAGAACACCGGGGAGCTGTTTTTT. Protein sequence: CASSSAGQNTGELFF.

This rearrangement joins TRBV5-1 to TRBJ2-7, with D perhaps matching TRBD1 (6 bases). With 0 bases removed from V and 3 bases from J, the gap between germline ends came to 7 bases. Germline assignment: CDR1 SGHRS and CDR2 YFSETQ. CDR3 length equals 13 residues. CDR3 amino acids: CASSLEGVYEQYF. CDR3 bases: TGCGCCAGCAGCTTGGAGGGGGTCTACGAGCAGTACTTC.